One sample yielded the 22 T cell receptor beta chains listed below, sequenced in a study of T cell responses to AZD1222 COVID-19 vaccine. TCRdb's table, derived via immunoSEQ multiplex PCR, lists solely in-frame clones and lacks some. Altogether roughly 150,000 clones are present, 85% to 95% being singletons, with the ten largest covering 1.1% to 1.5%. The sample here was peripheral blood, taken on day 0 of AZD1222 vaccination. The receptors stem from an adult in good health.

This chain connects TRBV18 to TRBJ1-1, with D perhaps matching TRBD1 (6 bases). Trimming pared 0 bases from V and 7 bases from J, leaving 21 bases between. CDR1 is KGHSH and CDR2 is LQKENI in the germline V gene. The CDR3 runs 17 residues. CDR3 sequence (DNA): TGTGCCAGCTCACCACCATTTAAGAGCCCCAGGGGCGATGAAGCTTTCTTT. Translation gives CASSPPFKSPRGDEAFF.

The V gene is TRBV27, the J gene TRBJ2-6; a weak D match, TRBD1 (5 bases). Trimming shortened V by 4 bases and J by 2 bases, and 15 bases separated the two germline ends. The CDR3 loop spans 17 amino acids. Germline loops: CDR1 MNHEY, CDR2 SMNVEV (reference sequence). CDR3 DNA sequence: TGTGCCAGCAGTTCTGCAGGGTTTGGTCCTGGGGCCAACGTCCTGACTTTC. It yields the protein CASSSAGFGPGANVLTF. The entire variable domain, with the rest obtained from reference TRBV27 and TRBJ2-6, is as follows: EAQVTQNPRYLITVTGKKLTVTCSQNMNHEYMSWYRQDPGLGLRQIYYSMNVEVTDKGDVPEGYKVSRKEKRNFPLILESPSPNQTSLYFCASSSAGFGPGANVLTFGAGSRLTVL.

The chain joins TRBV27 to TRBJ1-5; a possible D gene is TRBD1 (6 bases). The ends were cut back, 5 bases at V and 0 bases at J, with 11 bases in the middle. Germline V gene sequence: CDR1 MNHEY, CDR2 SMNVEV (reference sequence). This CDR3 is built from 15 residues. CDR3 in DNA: TGTGCCAGCAGTGGGGGGGCTTATAGCAATCAGCCCCAGCATTTT. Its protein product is CASSGGAYSNQPQHF.

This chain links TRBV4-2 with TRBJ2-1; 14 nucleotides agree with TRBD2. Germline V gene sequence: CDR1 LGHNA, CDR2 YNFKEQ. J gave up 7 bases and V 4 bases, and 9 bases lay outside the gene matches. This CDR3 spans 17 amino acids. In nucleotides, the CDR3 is TGTGCCAGCAGCCTCATACCAGGGACTAGCGGGAGTAATGAGCAGTTCTTC. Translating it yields CASSLIPGTSGSNEQFF.

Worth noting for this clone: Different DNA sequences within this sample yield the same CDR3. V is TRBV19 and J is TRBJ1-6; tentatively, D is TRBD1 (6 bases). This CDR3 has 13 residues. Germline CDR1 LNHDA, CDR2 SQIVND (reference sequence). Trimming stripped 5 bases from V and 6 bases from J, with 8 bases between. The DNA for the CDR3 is TGTGCCAGTAGTCAAGGGGGTAATTCACCCCTCCACTTT. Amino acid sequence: CASSQGGNSPLHF.

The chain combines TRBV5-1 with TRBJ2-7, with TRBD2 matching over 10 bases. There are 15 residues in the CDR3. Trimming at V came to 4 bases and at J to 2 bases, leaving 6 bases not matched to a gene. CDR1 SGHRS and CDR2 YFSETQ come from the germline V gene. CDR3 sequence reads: CASSPGLAATYEQYF. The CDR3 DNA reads TGCGCCAGCAGCCCCGGACTAGCGGCAACCTACGAGCAGTACTTC.

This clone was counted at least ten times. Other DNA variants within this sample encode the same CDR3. CDR3 nucleotides: TGTGCCAGCAGAGGGACTAGCGGGAGTATTTACGAGCAGTACTTC. Protein sequence: CASRGTSGSIYEQYF. The chain recombines TRBV27 with TRBJ2-7; TRBD2 aligns across 14 bases. Germline loops: CDR1 MNHEY, CDR2 SMNVEV (reference sequence). CDR3 size: 15 residues. The V gene end was trimmed by 6 bases and the J gene end by 4 bases; junction bases not matched to a gene: 5.

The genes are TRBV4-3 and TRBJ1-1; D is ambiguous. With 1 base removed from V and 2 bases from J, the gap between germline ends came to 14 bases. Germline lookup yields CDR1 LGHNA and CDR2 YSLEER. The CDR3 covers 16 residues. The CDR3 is CASSQGWAGLNTEAFF. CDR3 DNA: TGCGCCAGCAGCCAAGGGTGGGCAGGACTAAACACTGAAGCTTTCTTT.

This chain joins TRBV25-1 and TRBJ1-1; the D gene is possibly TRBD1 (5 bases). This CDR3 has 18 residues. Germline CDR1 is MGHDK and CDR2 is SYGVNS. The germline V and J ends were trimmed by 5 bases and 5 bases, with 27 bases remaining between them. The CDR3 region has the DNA TGTGCCAGCAGTCCGCTACCGGGGTACCGGGACCCCGGGACTGAAGCTTTCTTT. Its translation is CASSPLPGYRDPGTEAFF.

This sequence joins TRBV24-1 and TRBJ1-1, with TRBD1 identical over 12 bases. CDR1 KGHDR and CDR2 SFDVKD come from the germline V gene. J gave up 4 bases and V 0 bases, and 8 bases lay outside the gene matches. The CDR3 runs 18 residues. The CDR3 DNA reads TGTGCCACCAGTGATTTGCCCGGGACAGGGGGCAAGAGCACTGAAGCTTTCTTT. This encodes CATSDLPGTGGKSTEAFF.

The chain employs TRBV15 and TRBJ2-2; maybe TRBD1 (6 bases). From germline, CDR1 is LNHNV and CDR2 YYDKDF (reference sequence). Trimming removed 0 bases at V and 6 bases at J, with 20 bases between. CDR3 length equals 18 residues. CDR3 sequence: CATSRDYGDTSLSGELFF. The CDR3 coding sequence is TGTGCCACCAGCAGAGATTACGGGGACACCTCCCTCTCCGGGGAGCTGTTTTTT.

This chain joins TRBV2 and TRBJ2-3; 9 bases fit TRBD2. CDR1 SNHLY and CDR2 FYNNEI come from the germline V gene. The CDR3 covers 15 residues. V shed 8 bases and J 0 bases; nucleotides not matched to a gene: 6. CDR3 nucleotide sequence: TGTGCCAGCTCTAGCGGGATAACTAGCACAGATACGCAGTATTTT. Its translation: CASSSGITSTDTQYF.

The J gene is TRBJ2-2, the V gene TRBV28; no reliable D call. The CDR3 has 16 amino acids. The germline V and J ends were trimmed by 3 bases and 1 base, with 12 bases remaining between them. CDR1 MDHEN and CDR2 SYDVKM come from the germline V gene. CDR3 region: CASSFRSSVNTGELFF. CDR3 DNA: TGTGCCAGCAGTTTCAGGTCCAGCGTGAACACCGGGGAGCTGTTTTTT.

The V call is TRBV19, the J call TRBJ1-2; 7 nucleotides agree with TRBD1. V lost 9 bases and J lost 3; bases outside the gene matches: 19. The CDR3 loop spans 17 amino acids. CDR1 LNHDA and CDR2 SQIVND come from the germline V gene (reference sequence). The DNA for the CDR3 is TGTGCCAGCCTGCCGAATAGGGGGCAGGGATCTTACTATGGCTACACCTTC. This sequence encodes CASLPNRGQGSYYGYTF.

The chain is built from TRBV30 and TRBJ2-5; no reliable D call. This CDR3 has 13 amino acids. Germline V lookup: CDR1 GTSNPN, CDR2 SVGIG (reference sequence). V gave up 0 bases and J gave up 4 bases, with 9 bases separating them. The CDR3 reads CAWSVHQGETQYF. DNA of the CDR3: TGTGCCTGGAGTGTTCACCAAGGAGAGACCCAGTACTTC.

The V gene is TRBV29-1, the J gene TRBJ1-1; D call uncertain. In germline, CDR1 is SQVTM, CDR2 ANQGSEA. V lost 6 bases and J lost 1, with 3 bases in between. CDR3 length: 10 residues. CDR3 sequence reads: CSVGNTEAFF. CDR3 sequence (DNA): TGCAGCGTAGGGAACACTGAAGCTTTCTTT.

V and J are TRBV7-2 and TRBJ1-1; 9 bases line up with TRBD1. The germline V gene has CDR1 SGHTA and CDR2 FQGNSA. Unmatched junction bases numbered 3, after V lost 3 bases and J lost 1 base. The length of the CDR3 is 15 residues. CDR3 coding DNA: TGTGCCAGCAGCTTTACAGGGGGCACGAACACTGAAGCTTTCTTT. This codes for CASSFTGGTNTEAFF.

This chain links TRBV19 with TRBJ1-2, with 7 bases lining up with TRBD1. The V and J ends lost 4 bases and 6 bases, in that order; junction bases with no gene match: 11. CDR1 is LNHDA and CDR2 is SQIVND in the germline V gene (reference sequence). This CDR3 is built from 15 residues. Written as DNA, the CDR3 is TGTGCCAGTAGTAGCCGACAGGGAGGGTCCCATGGCTACACCTTC. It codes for CASSSRQGGSHGYTF.

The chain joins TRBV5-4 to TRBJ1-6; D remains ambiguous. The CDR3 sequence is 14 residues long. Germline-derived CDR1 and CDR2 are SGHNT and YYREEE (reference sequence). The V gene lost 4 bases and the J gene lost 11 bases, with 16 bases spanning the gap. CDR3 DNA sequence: TGTGCCAGCAGCCTTGAAATAAACGGGGCACCCCTCCACTTT. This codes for CASSLEINGAPLHF.

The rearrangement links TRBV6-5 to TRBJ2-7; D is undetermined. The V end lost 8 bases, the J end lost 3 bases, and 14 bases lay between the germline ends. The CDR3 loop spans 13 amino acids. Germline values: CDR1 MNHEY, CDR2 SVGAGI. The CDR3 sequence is CASLRALSYEQYF. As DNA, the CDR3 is TGTGCCAGCTTAAGGGCACTCAGCTACGAGCAGTACTTC.

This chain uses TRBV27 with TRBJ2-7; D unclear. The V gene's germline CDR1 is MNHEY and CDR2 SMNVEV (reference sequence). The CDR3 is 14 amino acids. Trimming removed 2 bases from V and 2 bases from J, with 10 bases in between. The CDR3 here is CASSLGRTPYEQYF. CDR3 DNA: TGTGCCAGCAGTTTAGGGCGGACCCCCTACGAGCAGTACTTC.

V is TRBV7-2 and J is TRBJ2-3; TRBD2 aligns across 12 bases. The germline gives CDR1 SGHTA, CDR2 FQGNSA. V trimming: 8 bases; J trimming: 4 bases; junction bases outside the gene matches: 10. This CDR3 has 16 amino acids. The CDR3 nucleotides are TGTGCCAGCCACACGTCGACTAGCGGGAGCTCAGATACGCAGTATTTT. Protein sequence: CASHTSTSGSSDTQYF. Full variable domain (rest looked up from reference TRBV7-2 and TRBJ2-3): GAGVSQSPSNKVTEKGKDVELRCDPISGHTALYWYRQSLGQGLEFLIYFQGNSAPDKSGLPSDRFSAERTGGSVSTLTIQRTQQEDSAVYLCASHTSTSGSSDTQYFGPGTRLTVL.